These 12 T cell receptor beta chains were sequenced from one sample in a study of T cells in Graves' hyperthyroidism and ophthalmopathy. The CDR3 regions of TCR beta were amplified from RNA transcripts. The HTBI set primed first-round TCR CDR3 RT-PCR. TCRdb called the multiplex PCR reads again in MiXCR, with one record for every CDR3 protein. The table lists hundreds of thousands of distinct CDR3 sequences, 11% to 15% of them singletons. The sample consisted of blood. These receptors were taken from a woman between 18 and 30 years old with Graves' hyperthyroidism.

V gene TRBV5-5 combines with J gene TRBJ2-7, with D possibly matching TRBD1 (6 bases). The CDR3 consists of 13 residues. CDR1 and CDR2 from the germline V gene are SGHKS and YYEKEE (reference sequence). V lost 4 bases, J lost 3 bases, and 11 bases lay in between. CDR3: CASSGQINYEQYF. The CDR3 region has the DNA TGTGCCAGCAGCGGACAGATCAACTACGAGCAGTACTTC.

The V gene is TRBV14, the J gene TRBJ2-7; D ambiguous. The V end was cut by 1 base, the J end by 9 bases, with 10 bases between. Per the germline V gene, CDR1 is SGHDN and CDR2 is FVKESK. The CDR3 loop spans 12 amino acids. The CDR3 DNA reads TGTGCCAGCAGCCAAGTTGGAACTCCGCAGTACTTC. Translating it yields CASSQVGTPQYF.

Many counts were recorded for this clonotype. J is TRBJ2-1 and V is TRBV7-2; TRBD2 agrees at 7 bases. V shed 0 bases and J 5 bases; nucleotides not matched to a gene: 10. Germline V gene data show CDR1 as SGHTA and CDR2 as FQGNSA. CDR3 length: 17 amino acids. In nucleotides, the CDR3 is TGTGCCAGCAGCTTAGCGCGGGGGAGAAGGGGCGACAATGAGCAGTTCTTC. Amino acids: CASSLARGRRGDNEQFF.

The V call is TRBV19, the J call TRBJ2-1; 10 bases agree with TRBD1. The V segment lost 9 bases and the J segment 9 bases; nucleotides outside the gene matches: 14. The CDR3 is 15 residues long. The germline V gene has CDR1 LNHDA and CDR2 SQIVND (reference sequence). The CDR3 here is CARMKGTGVNTEQFF. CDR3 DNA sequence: TGTGCCAGAATGAAGGGGACAGGGGTGAATACTGAGCAGTTCTTC.

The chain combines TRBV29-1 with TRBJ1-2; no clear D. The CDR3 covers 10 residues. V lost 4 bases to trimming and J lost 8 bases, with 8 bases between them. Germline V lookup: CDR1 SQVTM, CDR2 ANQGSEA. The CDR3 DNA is TGCAGCGTTGGTGGGTTAGGCTACACCTTC. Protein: CSVGGLGYTF.

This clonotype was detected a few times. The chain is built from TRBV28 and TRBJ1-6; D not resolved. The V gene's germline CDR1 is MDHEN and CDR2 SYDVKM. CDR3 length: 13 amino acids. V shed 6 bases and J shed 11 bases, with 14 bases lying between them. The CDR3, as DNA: TGTGCCAGCAGCAAGGAAGCTTTCACACCCCTCCACTTT. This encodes CASSKEAFTPLHF. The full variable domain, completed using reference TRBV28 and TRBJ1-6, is DVKVTQSSRYLVKRTGEKVFLECVQDMDHENMFWYRQDPGLGLRLIYFSYDVKMKEKGDIPEGYSVSREKKERFSLILESASTNQTSMYLCASSKEAFTPLHFGNGTRLTVT.

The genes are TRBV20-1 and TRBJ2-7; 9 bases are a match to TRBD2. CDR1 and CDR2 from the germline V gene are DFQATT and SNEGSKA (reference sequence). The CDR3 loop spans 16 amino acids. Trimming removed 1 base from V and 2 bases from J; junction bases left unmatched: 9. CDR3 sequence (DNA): TGCAGTGCTAGAGTTCCCACTAGCGGGCCACCCTACGAGCAGTACTTC. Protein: CSARVPTSGPPYEQYF.

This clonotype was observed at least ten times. CDR3 in amino acids: CASSLGDRGPAYNEQFF. For the CDR3, the DNA is TGTGCCAGCAGCTTAGGCGACAGGGGGCCTGCCTACAATGAGCAGTTCTTC. V and J are TRBV11-2 and TRBJ2-1, with 10 positions matching TRBD1. Germline V gene sequence: CDR1 SGHAT, CDR2 FQNNGV. V shed 1 base, J shed 2 bases, and the junction held 5 bases outside the gene matches. This CDR3 is built from 17 residues. Together with reference TRBV11-2 and TRBJ2-1, the CDR3 gives the full variable domain: EAGVAQSPRYKIIEKRQSVAFWCNPISGHATLYWYQQILGQGPKLLIQFQNNGVVDDSQLPKDRFSAERLKGVDSTLKIQPAKLEDSAVYLCASSLGDRGPAYNEQFFGPGTRLTVL.

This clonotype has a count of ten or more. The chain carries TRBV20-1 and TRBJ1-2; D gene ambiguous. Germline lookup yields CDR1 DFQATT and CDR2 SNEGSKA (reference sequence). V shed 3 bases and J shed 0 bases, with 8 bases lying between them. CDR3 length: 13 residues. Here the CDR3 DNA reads TGCAGTGCTAGGGTCCAGACTAACTATGGCTACACCTTC. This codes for CSARVQTNYGYTF.

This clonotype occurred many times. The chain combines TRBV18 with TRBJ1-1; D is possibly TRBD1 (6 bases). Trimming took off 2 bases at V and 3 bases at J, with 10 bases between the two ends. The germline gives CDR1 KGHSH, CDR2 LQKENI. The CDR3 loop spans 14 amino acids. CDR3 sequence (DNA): TGTGCCAGCTCACCAAACAGGGCGGACACTGAAGCTTTCTTT. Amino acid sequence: CASSPNRADTEAFF.

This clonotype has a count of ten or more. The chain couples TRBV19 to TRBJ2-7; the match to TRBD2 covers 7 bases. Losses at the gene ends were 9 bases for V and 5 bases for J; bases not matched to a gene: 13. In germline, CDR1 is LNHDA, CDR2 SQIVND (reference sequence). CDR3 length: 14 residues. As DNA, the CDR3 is TGTGCCAGCAAACCGGGAGGTGCTTTCCACGAGCAGTACTTC. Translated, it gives CASKPGGAFHEQYF. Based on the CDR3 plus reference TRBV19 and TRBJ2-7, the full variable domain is DGGITQSPKYLFRKEGQNVTLSCEQNLNHDAMYWYRQDPGQGLRLIYYSQIVNDFQKGDIAEGYSVSREKKESFPLTVTSAQKNPTAFYLCASKPGGAFHEQYFGPGTRLTVT.

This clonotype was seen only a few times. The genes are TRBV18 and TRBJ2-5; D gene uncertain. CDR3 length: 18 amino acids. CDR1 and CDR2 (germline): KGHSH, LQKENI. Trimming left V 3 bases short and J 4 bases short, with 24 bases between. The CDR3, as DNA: TGTGCCAGCTCACCGAGGTCCCCACAAGGACCTTCCCGAGAGACCCAGTACTTC. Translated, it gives CASSPRSPQGPSRETQYF.